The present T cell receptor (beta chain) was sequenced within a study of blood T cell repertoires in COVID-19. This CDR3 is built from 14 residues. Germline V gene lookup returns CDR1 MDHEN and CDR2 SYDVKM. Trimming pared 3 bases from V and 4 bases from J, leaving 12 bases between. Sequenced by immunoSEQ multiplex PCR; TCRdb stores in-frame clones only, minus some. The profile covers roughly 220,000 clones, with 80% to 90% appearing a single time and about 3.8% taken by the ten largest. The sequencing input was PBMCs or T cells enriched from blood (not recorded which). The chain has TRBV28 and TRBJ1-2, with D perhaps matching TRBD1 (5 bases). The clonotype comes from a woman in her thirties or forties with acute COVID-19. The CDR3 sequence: CASSLKGPPYGYTF. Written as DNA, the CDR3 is TGTGCCAGCAGTTTGAAGGGGCCCCCCTATGGCTACACCTTC.